These 7 T cell receptor beta chains were sequenced from one sample in a study of blood T cell repertoires in COVID-19. Clones were sequenced by immunoSEQ multiplex PCR, and TCRdb holds only the in-frame ones, with some missing. The sample lists roughly 190,000 clones, 65% to 80% seen once, with around 17% in the top ten. Sequencing used PBMCs or T cells enriched from blood (not recorded which). These receptors were collected from a woman aged 45-59 years with acute COVID-19.

In the case of this clone: At the DNA level, this CDR3 is encoded by other sequences in the same sample as well. The genes are TRBV18 and TRBJ1-6; the match to TRBD1 covers 8 bases. This CDR3 contains 15 residues. V was clipped by 2 bases and J by 5 bases; unmatched bases: 2. CDR1 is KGHSH and CDR2 is LQKENI in the germline V gene. The CDR3 nucleotides are TGTGCCAGCTCACCAGGCAGGGGGCATAATTCACCCCTCCACTTT. It specifies CASSPGRGHNSPLHF.

This clone appeared a few times. The chain couples TRBV19 to TRBJ1-2; no definite D call. The CDR3 is 14 residues long. Per the germline V gene, CDR1 is LNHDA and CDR2 is SQIVND (reference sequence). The V end lost 4 bases, the J end lost 4 bases, and 13 bases lay between the germline ends. The CDR3 DNA sequence: TGTGCCAGTAGTACCTCCGTCGGCGGCTATGGCTACACCTTC. Protein sequence: CASSTSVGGYGYTF.

The J gene is TRBJ1-5, the V gene TRBV19, with 7 bases fitting TRBD1. The CDR3 contains 15 residues. Germline-derived CDR1 and CDR2 are LNHDA and SQIVND (reference sequence). The V gene end was trimmed by 7 bases and the J gene end by 0 bases; junction bases not matched to a gene: 6. The CDR3 sequence is CASKQGQYSNQPQHF. The CDR3 DNA is TGTGCCAGTAAACAGGGACAGTATAGCAATCAGCCCCAGCATTTT.

The chain links TRBV14 to TRBJ1-2, with a tentative D call TRBD1 (6 bases). Trimming took off 0 bases at V and 7 bases at J, with 12 bases between the two ends. The CDR3 is 14 residues long. The germline CDR1 and CDR2 sequences are SGHDN and FVKESK. The CDR3: CASSQEWDIGGYTF. In nucleotides, the CDR3 is TGTGCCAGCAGCCAAGAGTGGGACATCGGTGGCTACACCTTC.

This chain joins TRBV7-8 and TRBJ2-1, with 9 bases matching TRBD2. The CDR3 runs 18 residues. CDR1 SGHVS and CDR2 FQNEAQ come from the germline V gene. Trimming took 1 base from V and 1 from J; bases not matched to a gene: 8. The CDR3 loop reads CASSLVRRGGLSYNEQFF. CDR3 DNA: TGTGCCAGCAGCTTAGTCCGGCGGGGGGGCCTTTCCTACAATGAGCAGTTCTTC.

This clone was seen once. This chain joins TRBV7-2 and TRBJ1-5, with D unresolved. V dropped 6 bases and J dropped 4 bases, with 7 bases sitting between them. Germline V gene data show CDR1 as SGHTA and CDR2 as FQGNSA. CDR3 size: 12 residues. DNA for the CDR3: TGTGCCAGCAGTCTCGGTAATCAGCCCCAGCATTTT. It specifies CASSLGNQPQHF.

The chain carries TRBV5-1 and TRBJ1-3; 7 nucleotides agree with TRBD1. Germline V lookup: CDR1 SGHRS, CDR2 YFSETQ. This CDR3 has 15 residues. With 0 bases clipped from V and 4 bases from J, the junction kept 4 bases outside the gene matches. The CDR3 DNA reads as TGCGCCAGCAGCTTGGAGGGGGCTTGGGGAAACACCATATATTTT. Translated, it gives CASSLEGAWGNTIYF.